This entry describes one TCR beta chain. The antigen remains unidentified. These data come from a study of neurological immune-mediated disorders. Overall study findings and caveats: HTLV-1-associated myelopathy displayed the greatest TCR clonal expansion, and multiple sclerosis exhibited the smallest, lower than that of healthy controls.

cDNA was made by 5'RACE with 10-nucleotide random UMIs. Over 200 million TCR-beta sequences, together covering 15-18 subjects, were produced by every individual sequencing run that was carried out. One entry per CDR3 protein, called by TCRdb with MiXCR from the 5' RACE reads. The sample has about 59,000 distinct CDR3 sequences, approximately 25% seen once; the top ten hold about 4.9%. Time point: technical triplicate 2. A total of 2 million PBMCs stored at -80 degrees C provided the unsorted libraries. Per germline, CDR1 SGHRS and CDR2 YFSETQ. The CDR3 has 13 amino acids. With 4 bases removed from V and 7 bases from J, the gap between germline ends came to 15 bases.

The sequencing input was PBMCs. The chain is built from TRBV5-1 and TRBJ2-7; D call uncertain. The origin of this receptor is a man in his sixties with HTLV-1-associated myelopathy (HAM/TSP). CDR3 sequence reads: CASSEGREREQYF. CDR3 DNA: TGCGCCAGCAGCGAAGGACGCGAGCGAGAGCAGTACTTC.